The 5 T cell receptor beta chains in this list originate from one sample, sequenced in a study of cytomegalovirus exposure and HLA in healthy donors. Primers included in the PCR were 60 Vbeta and 13 Jbeta primers. The protocol was immunoSEQ multiplex PCR, while the TCRdb copy is restricted to in-frame clones and leaves out a portion. Among 85,000 to 100,000 clones listed, roughly 86% were seen once. Material: PBMCs. The receptors originated from a man aged 30 to 45 in good health and CMV-seropositive.

The chain uses TRBV19 and TRBJ1-3; D is ambiguous. The V end lost 3 bases, the J end lost 0 bases, and 18 bases lay between the germline ends. Germline V lookup: CDR1 LNHDA, CDR2 SQIVND (reference sequence). The CDR3 has 18 residues. The CDR3 protein is CASSIGDGGPFSGNTIYF. The CDR3, as DNA: TGTGCCAGTAGTATCGGTGACGGCGGCCCTTTCTCTGGAAACACCATATATTTT.

The rearrangement links TRBV7-9 to TRBJ2-5; 13 bases fit TRBD2. With V trimmed by 3 bases and J by 2 bases, 3 bases remained unmatched. CDR3 length equals 16 residues. Germline loops: CDR1 SEHNR, CDR2 FQNEAQ (reference sequence). The CDR3 region has the DNA TGTGCCAGCAGCTTTGGGACTAGCGGGACTCAAGAGACCCAGTACTTC. It specifies CASSFGTSGTQETQYF.

The V gene is TRBV27, the J gene TRBJ2-7; D is perhaps TRBD2 (5 bases). V was shortened by 3 bases and J by 2 bases, with 11 bases between the two germline ends. There are 14 residues in the CDR3. Per germline, CDR1 MNHEY and CDR2 SMNVEV (reference sequence). CDR3 loop: CASSFHGVPYEQYF. CDR3 in DNA: TGTGCCAGCAGTTTTCACGGGGTGCCCTACGAGCAGTACTTC.

The V and J genes are TRBV7-2 and TRBJ2-1, with 8 nucleotides matching TRBD2. The CDR3 totals 15 residues. Germline V gene lookup returns CDR1 SGHTA and CDR2 FQGNSA. Trimming removed 4 bases from V and 6 bases from J; junction bases left unmatched: 8. The CDR3 nucleotides read TGTGCCAGCAGCTGGGTAGCGGGAAGGGTCAATGAGCAGTTCTTC. As protein: CASSWVAGRVNEQFF. The variable domain in full, with the rest retrieved from reference TRBV7-2 and TRBJ2-1, is GAGVSQSPSNKVTEKGKDVELRCDPISGHTALYWYRQSLGQGLEFLIYFQGNSAPDKSGLPSDRFSAERTGGSVSTLTIQRTQQEDSAVYLCASSWVAGRVNEQFFGPGTRLTVL.

The J gene is TRBJ2-7, the V gene TRBV18; the D gene is possibly TRBD1 (6 bases). CDR3 length equals 15 residues. Germline CDR1 is KGHSH and CDR2 is LQKENI. Between the trimmed V and J ends, which lost 3 bases and 1 base, there was a span of 13 bases. CDR3 DNA sequence: TGTGCCAGCTCACCGGGGACAACCTCTTCCTACGAGCAGTACTTC. Protein product: CASSPGTTSSYEQYF.